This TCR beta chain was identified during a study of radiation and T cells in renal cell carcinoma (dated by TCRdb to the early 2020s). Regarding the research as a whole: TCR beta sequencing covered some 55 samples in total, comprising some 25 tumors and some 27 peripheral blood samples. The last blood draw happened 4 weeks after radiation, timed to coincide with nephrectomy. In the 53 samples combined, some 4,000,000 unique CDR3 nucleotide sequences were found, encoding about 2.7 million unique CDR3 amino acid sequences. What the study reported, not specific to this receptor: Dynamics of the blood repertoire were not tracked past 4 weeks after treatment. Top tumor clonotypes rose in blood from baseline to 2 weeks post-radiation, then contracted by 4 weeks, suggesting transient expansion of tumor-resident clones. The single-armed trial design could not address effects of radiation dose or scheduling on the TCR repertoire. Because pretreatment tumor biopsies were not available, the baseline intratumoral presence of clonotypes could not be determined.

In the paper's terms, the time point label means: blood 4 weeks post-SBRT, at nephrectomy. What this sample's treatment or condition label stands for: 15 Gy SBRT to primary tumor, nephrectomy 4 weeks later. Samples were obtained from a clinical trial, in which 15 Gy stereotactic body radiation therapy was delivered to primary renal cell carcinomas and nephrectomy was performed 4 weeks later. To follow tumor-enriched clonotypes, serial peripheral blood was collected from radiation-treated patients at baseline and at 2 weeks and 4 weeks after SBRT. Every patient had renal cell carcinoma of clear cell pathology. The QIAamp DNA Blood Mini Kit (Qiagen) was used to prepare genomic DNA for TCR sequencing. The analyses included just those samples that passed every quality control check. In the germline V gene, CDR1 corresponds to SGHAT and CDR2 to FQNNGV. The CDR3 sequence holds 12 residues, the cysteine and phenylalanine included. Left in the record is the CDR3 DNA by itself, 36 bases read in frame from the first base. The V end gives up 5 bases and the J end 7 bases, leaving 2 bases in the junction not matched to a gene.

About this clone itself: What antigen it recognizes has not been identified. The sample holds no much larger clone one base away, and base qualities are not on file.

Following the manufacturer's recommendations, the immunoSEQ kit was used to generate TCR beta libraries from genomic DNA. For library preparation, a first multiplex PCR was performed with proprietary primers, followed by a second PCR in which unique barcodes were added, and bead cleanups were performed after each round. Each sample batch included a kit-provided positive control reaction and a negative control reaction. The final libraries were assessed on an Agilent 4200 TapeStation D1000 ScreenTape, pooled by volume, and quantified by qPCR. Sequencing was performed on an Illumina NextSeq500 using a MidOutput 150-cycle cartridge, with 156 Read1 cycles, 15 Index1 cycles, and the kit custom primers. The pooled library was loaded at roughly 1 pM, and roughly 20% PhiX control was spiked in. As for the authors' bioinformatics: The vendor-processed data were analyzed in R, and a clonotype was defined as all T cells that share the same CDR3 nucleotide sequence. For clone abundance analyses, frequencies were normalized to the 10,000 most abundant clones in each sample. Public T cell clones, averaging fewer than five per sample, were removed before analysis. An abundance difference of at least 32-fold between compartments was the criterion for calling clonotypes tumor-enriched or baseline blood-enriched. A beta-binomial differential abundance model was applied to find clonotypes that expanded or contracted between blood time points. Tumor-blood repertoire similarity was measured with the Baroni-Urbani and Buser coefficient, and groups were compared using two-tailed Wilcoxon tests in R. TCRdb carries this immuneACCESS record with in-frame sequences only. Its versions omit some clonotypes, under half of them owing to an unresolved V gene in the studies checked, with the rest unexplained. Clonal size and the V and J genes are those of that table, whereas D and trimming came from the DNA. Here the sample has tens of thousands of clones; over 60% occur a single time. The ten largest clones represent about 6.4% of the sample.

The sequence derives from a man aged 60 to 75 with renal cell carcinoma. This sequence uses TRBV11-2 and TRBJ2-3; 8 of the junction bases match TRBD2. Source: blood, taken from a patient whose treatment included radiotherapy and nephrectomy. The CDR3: CASSPGGYTQYF. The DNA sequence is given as TGTGCCAGCAGCCCGGGGGGGTATACGCAGTATTTT.